These T cell receptor beta chains were read from a single sample in a study of T cells in AML relapse after transplant. TCRdb ran MiXCR on the PCR reads and lists one entry per CDR3 protein. The data hold about 1,500 distinct CDR3 sequences, with 6.6% observed a single time. Specimen: bone marrow, either the whole sample or a sorted T cell fraction (not recorded which), collected in complete remission. The receptors come from a human donor who had a stem cell transplant for acute myeloid leukemia. Some T cells may be the graft donor's. Both conserved end residues are part of each CDR3. Each record gives: clone size, D gene, V gene, J gene, CDR3 protein, CDR3 DNA. A D gene is named only where the DNA matches it firmly. Expanded clones get a size class; other rows say once, few or many, or leave the size out.

medium-sized	-	TRBV5-1	TRBJ2-7	CASSPRDGSSYEQYF	TGCGCCAGCAGCCCCCGGGACGGGAGCTCCTACGAGCAGTACTTC
medium-sized	TRBD1	TRBV24-1	TRBJ2-7	CATSYRQGGYEQYF	TGTGCCACCAGTTATAGACAGGGCGGCTACGAGCAGTACTTC
large	TRBD1	TRBV7-9	TRBJ2-7	CASSLVDRGTYEQYF	TGTGCCAGCAGCTTAGTGGACAGGGGAACCTACGAGCAGTACTTC
-	-	TRBV24-1	TRBJ1-5	CATSEGEQPQHF	TGTGCCACCAGTGAGGGCGAACAGCCCCAGCATTTT
medium-sized	TRBD2	TRBV29-1	TRBJ2-7	CSVEDRTSATYEQYF	TGCAGCGTTGAAGATCGGACTAGCGCGACCTACGAGCAGTACTTC
medium-sized	TRBD2	TRBV27	TRBJ2-2	CASAGLAATNTGELFF	TGTGCCAGCGCGGGACTAGCAGCGACGAACACCGGGGAGCTGTTTTTT
many	-	TRBV28	TRBJ1-5	CASTNTGVQHF	TGTGCCAGCACTAACACCGGGGTCCAGCATTTT
medium-sized	TRBD1	TRBV20-1	TRBJ2-3	CSARTSGTGGTDTQYF	TGCAGTGCTAGAACTTCCGGGACAGGGGGCACAGATACGCAGTATTTT
-	TRBD1	TRBV4-1	TRBJ2-7	CASSQDPGRGRYEQYF	TGCGCCAGCAGCCAAGATCCGGGCAGGGGGCGATACGAGCAGTACTTC
medium-sized	-	TRBV20-1	TRBJ2-1	CSARDGGEQFF	TGCAGTGCTAGAGATGGGGGTGAGCAGTTCTTC
medium-sized	-	TRBV10-3	TRBJ2-7	CAISPSGPKGEQYF	TGTGCCATCAGTCCATCCGGGCCAAAGGGCGAGCAGTACTTC
many	-	TRBV3-1	TRBJ2-6	CASVKGSSGANVLTF	TGTGCCAGCGTCAAAGGGAGCTCTGGGGCCAACGTCCTGACTTTC
medium-sized	TRBD1	TRBV12-3/TRBV12-4	TRBJ1-6	CASSLSLSHRGAYNSPLHF	TGTGCCAGCAGTTTATCCCTCAGTCACAGGGGGGCCTATAATTCACCCCTCCACTTT
many	TRBD2	TRBV27	TRBJ2-5	CASKPLAPTETQYF	TGTGCCAGCAAGCCACTAGCGCCTACGGAGACCCAGTACTTC
many	-	TRBV7-9	TRBJ2-2	CASSLGTEPGELFF	TGTGCCAGCAGCTTAGGTACCGAGCCCGGGGAGCTGTTTTTT
medium-sized	-	TRBV29-1	TRBJ2-2	CSTRDSSTGELFF	TGCAGCACAAGGGACTCCAGCACCGGGGAGCTGTTTTTT
medium-sized	-	TRBV7-2	TRBJ1-2	CASSLGGRESEGYTF	TGTGCCAGCAGCTTAGGGGGCAGGGAATCTGAGGGCTACACCTTC
medium-sized	TRBD1	TRBV20-1	TRBJ2-1	CSATGQGGNERFNNEQFF	TGCAGTGCTACGGGACAGGGGGGAAATGAGCGCTTCAACAATGAGCAGTTCTTC
many	-	TRBV27	TRBJ2-3	CASSFTGYSSTDTQYF	TGTGCCAGCAGTTTTACGGGTTATTCTAGCACAGATACGCAGTATTTT
medium-sized	TRBD2	TRBV15	TRBJ2-7	CATSSRLAGAYEQYF	TGTGCCACCAGCAGCAGACTAGCGGGAGCTTACGAGCAGTACTTC
medium-sized	-	TRBV20-1	TRBJ2-3	CSADSLLKGGTQYF	TGCAGTGCTGACTCTTTGCTGAAGGGGGGTACGCAGTATTTT
medium-sized	TRBD2	TRBV7-2	TRBJ2-3	CASSFSGGADTQYF	TGTGCCAGCAGCTTCTCCGGGGGGGCAGATACGCAGTATTTT
medium-sized	-	TRBV2	TRBJ1-1	CASSPSENTEAFF	TGTGCCAGCAGCCCCAGCGAAAACACTGAAGCTTTCTTT
-	-	TRBV20-1	TRBJ2-7	CCASSLADWDEQYF	TGCTGTGCTAGCAGCTTAGCGGACTGGGACGAGCAGTACTTC
medium-sized	TRBD1	TRBV5-6	TRBJ2-3	CASSHKTGGQTDTQYF	TGTGCCAGCAGCCACAAGACAGGGGGACAGACAGATACGCAGTATTTT
medium-sized	-	TRBV18	TRBJ1-1	CASSPRPIEAFF	TGTGCCAGCTCACCACGGCCGATTGAAGCTTTCTTT
many	TRBD2	TRBV5-1	TRBJ2-1	CASSFNQFREAILGNEQFF	TGCGCCAGCAGCTTTAATCAGTTTCGGGAGGCAATTTTGGGCAATGAGCAGTTCTTC
medium-sized	TRBD1	TRBV7-9	TRBJ2-3	CASSLSGRGDTQYF	TGTGCCAGCAGCTTATCCGGCAGGGGGGATACGCAGTATTTT
many	TRBD2	TRBV3-1	TRBJ2-6	CASSHRREVGANVLTF	TGTGCCAGCAGCCATAGGCGGGAGGTTGGGGCCAACGTCCTGACTTTC